This T cell receptor (beta chain) was sequenced for a study of blood T cell repertoires in COVID-19. Study context: The samples span acute and convalescent COVID-19 from the United States, Italy and Spain. In each case, the material was cDNA or gDNA derived from T cells, B-cell-depleted T cells, or PBMCs.

Original processing notes: From reference gene primer amplification, estimates of nucleated cell counts were derived. Profiling relied on immunoSEQ multiplex PCR, and the TCRdb table lists in-frame clones only, not all of them. V, J and clone size were drawn from that table, and D and trimming were deduced from the DNA. The sample lists fewer than 150,000 clones; approximately 85% were seen once. Seattle patients were enrolled during active infection and followed longitudinally. There are 13 residues in the CDR3. V was shortened by 6 bases and J by 5 bases, with 13 bases between the two germline ends.

Sequencing was done on a sample of peripheral blood. The source is a woman aged 60-70 years with COVID-19, enrolled during active disease. The rearrangement joins TRBV12-3 or TRBV12-4 to TRBJ1-1; a weak D match, TRBD1 (6 bases). The CDR3 nucleotides are TGTGCCAGCAGCCCGAGAACAGGGACTGAAGCTTTCTTT. Translated, it gives CASSPRTGTEAFF.